This T cell receptor beta chain emerged from a study of control samples from healthy donors and cancer patients. Germline CDR1 SGHDN, CDR2 FVKESK. This CDR3 has 16 amino acids. The germline V and J ends were trimmed by 4 bases and 0 bases, with 10 bases remaining between them. Using immunoSEQ multiplex PCR, the repertoire was profiled, and TCRdb retains in-frame clones only, with some absent. The table records 150,000 to 200,000 clones, 94% of them present only once. Sequencing input: blood. The TCR originated in a woman aged 40-49 years in good health. The genes are TRBV14 and TRBJ1-6; possibly TRBD1 for D (5 bases). The CDR3 region has the DNA TGTGCCAGCAGCCTCAGGGTGAGCTCCTATAATTCACCCCTCCACTTT. Amino acid sequence: CASSLRVSSYNSPLHF. The full variable domain, its missing parts supplied by reference TRBV14 and TRBJ1-6, is EAGVTQFPSHSVIEKGQTVTLRCDPISGHDNLYWYRRVMGKEIKFLLHFVKESKQDESGMPNNRFLAERTGGTYSTLKVQPAELEDSGVYFCASSLRVSSYNSPLHFGNGTRLTVT.